The rows below give T cell receptor beta chains drawn from one sample of a study of blood T cell repertoires in COVID-19. TCRdb's table, derived via immunoSEQ multiplex PCR, lists solely in-frame clones and lacks some. The sample has around 310,000 clones, 85% to 90% seen once; the top ten hold around 9%. The sample taken for sequencing was PBMCs or T cells enriched from blood (not recorded which). Every receptor here comes from a woman in her 30s who had recovered from COVID-19. CDR3s include the opening cysteine and the closing phenylalanine or tryptophan. Each record gives: J gene, clone size, D gene, V gene, CDR3 DNA, CDR3 protein. D genes are given only for firm matches. The listing skips clone size in some rows; elsewhere it reads once, few, many or a size class.

J: TRBJ1-5
size: -
D: TRBD1
V: TRBV7-2
DNA: TGTGCCAGCAGCTTGTACAGGGGTGGCAATCAGCCCCAGCATTTT
CDR3: CASSLYRGGNQPQHF

J: TRBJ2-5
size: -
D: TRBD2
V: TRBV5-1
DNA: TGCGCCAGCAGCTTGGGGGCGGGCAGCGGGAAGTACCAAGAGACCCAGTACTTC
CDR3: CASSLGAGSGKYQETQYF

J: TRBJ1-6
size: -
D: -
V: TRBV5-4
DNA: TGTGCCAGCAGCCCAAGGAGGGGCGAACCCCTCCACTTT
CDR3: CASSPRRGEPLHF

J: TRBJ2-2
size: -
D: TRBD1
V: TRBV7-6
DNA: TGTGCCAGCAGCTTACTCGGGACAGGGTTAGCGAACACCGGGGAGCTGTTTTTT
CDR3: CASSLLGTGLANTGELFF

J: TRBJ1-5
size: once
D: -
V: TRBV7-2
DNA: TGTGCCAGCAGCCCCTCGGGCAATCAGCCCCAGCATTTT
CDR3: CASSPSGNQPQHF

J: TRBJ1-5
size: -
D: TRBD1
V: TRBV6-4
DNA: TGTGCCAGCAGTGAACAGGGGGGTCAGCCCCAGCATTTT
CDR3: CASSEQGGQPQHF

J: TRBJ1-5
size: -
D: -
V: TRBV2
DNA: TGTGCCAGCAGTGATAGGTCTCAGAGGGATCAGCCCCAGCATTTT
CDR3: CASSDRSQRDQPQHF

J: TRBJ1-1
size: -
D: TRBD1
V: TRBV5-6
DNA: TGTGCCAGCAGCCGACTCACAGGGGGCAAGGGGAACACTGAAGCTTTCTTT
CDR3: CASSRLTGGKGNTEAFF

J: TRBJ2-5
size: few
D: -
V: TRBV6-2/TRBV6-3
DNA: TGTGCCAGCAGTTACCTGGGGCAGCAAGAGACCCAGTACTTC
CDR3: CASSYLGQQETQYF

J: TRBJ2-1
size: -
D: -
V: TRBV29-1
DNA: TGCAGTGAAGTGCGCTACAATGAGCAGTTCTTC
CDR3: CSEVRYNEQFF

J: TRBJ2-1
size: -
D: TRBD2
V: TRBV4-2
DNA: TGTGCCAGCAGCCAAGACGAACTAGCGGGAACCGGCGGCGGCGATGAGCAGTTCTTC
CDR3: CASSQDELAGTGGGDEQFF

J: TRBJ2-7
size: -
D: TRBD2
V: TRBV3-1/TRBV3-2
DNA: TGTGCCAGCAGCCAGAAATCCCCGGGACTAGGTACCCCAGGAGAGCAGTACTTC
CDR3: CASSQKSPGLGTPGEQYF

J: TRBJ2-3
size: -
D: TRBD2
V: TRBV27
DNA: TGTGCCAGCAGTTTATTCGGACTAGCGGGAGATTGGGCAGATACGCAGTATTTT
CDR3: CASSLFGLAGDWADTQYF

J: TRBJ1-6
size: -
D: TRBD1
V: TRBV18
DNA: TGTGCCAGCTCACAAGGGCCAGGGGGTAATTCACCCCTCCACTTT
CDR3: CASSQGPGGNSPLHF

J: TRBJ2-3
size: -
D: TRBD1
V: TRBV24-1
DNA: TGTGCCACCAGTGAGCCGGGACAGGGATGGTCAGATACGCAGTATTTT
CDR3: CATSEPGQGWSDTQYF

J: TRBJ2-7
size: -
D: TRBD2
V: TRBV18
DNA: TGTGCCAGCTCCCCCACTAGCGGGGGGACCTACGAGCAGTACTTC
CDR3: CASSPTSGGTYEQYF

J: TRBJ2-1
size: -
D: -
V: TRBV19
DNA: TGTGCCAGTAGAAATACAGGGAACCGGTGGCAGTTCTTC
CDR3: CASRNTGNRWQFF

J: TRBJ2-2
size: -
D: -
V: TRBV4-3
DNA: TGCGCCAGCAGCCCCCAAAACACCGGGGAGCTGTTTTTT
CDR3: CASSPQNTGELFF

J: TRBJ2-2
size: -
D: -
V: TRBV11-2
DNA: TGTGCCAGCAGCCTAGCCCTAATGGGACACGCCGGGGAGCTGTTTTTT
CDR3: CASSLALMGHAGELFF

J: TRBJ2-7
size: -
D: TRBD2
V: TRBV23-1
DNA: TGCGCCAGCACCCCCCTAGCGGGAGCTGTCCACGAGCAGTACTTC
CDR3: CASTPLAGAVHEQYF

J: TRBJ2-1
size: -
D: -
V: TRBV18
DNA: TGTGCCAGCTCACCTGGGCTCCCCAGCTCCTACAATGAGCAGTTCTTC
CDR3: CASSPGLPSSYNEQFF

J: TRBJ1-2
size: -
D: -
V: TRBV11-2
DNA: TGTGCCAGCAGCTCGGCGGAGGGGCATGGCTACACCTTC
CDR3: CASSSAEGHGYTF

J: TRBJ2-7
size: -
D: -
V: TRBV3-1/TRBV3-2
DNA: TGTGCCAGCGGAATCGGGACGGGAGATTACGAGCAGTACTTC
CDR3: CASGIGTGDYEQYF

J: TRBJ1-1
size: -
D: TRBD1
V: TRBV5-1
DNA: TGCGCCAGCAGTGACAGGGAAGGGGTTTGGGGCACTGAAGCTTTCTTT
CDR3: CASSDREGVWGTEAFF

J: TRBJ2-6
size: -
D: -
V: TRBV3-1/TRBV3-2
DNA: TGTGCCAGCAGCCAGTCCTTACAGGGGGGGGCTGGGGCCAACGTCCTGACTTTC
CDR3: CASSQSLQGGAGANVLTF

J: TRBJ1-1
size: -
D: TRBD1
V: TRBV7-6
DNA: TGTGCCAGCACCTTTAGCGCCGGACAGGAAGGCGCTGAAGCTTTCTTT
CDR3: CASTFSAGQEGAEAFF

J: TRBJ1-1
size: once
D: -
V: TRBV29-1
DNA: TGCAGCGTACGAGATCTTAGGGGAATGAACACTGAAGCTTTCTTT
CDR3: CSVRDLRGMNTEAFF

J: TRBJ2-1
size: -
D: -
V: TRBV19
DNA: TGTGCCAGTAGTATCACAACCTACAATGAGCAGTTCTTC
CDR3: CASSITTYNEQFF

J: TRBJ2-7
size: -
D: -
V: TRBV5-5
DNA: TGTGCCAGCAGCTTGGGCTTAGCGGACTACTACGAGCAGTACTTC
CDR3: CASSLGLADYYEQYF

J: TRBJ1-1
size: few
D: TRBD1
V: TRBV19
DNA: TGTGCCAGTAGTCTAGGGACAGGGTCCTTGGCTTTCTTT
CDR3: CASSLGTGSLAFF

J: TRBJ2-1
size: -
D: TRBD2
V: TRBV7-3
DNA: TGTGCCAGAATGTCCGGGACTAGCGGCCGCCCGGGGGGTGGAGAGCAGTTCTTC
CDR3: CARMSGTSGRPGGGEQFF

J: TRBJ2-5
size: -
D: TRBD2
V: TRBV5-1
DNA: TGCGCCAGCAGCCCTAGACCTCTAGCGGGAGTCGGGGAGACCCAGTACTTC
CDR3: CASSPRPLAGVGETQYF

J: TRBJ2-2
size: -
D: TRBD2
V: TRBV19
DNA: TGTGCCAGTAGTGCCCAGTGGGGGGGAGTCGGCACCGGGGAGCTGTTTTTT
CDR3: CASSAQWGGVGTGELFF

J: TRBJ1-5
size: few
D: TRBD1
V: TRBV28
DNA: TGTGCCAGCAGTGGTACAGGGGGGAATCAGCCCCAGCATTTT
CDR3: CASSGTGGNQPQHF

J: TRBJ2-5
size: once
D: TRBD1
V: TRBV27
DNA: TGTGCCAGCAGTGGACAGGGGGAGCACCAAGAGACCCAGTACTTC
CDR3: CASSGQGEHQETQYF

J: TRBJ2-7
size: -
D: TRBD2
V: TRBV14
DNA: TGTGCCAGCAGCCCAGGGACTAGCGGGAGACGGGAGCAGTACTTC
CDR3: CASSPGTSGRREQYF

J: TRBJ2-1
size: -
D: -
V: TRBV13
DNA: TGTGCCAGCAGCTCCGGTCAACCCAATGAGCAGTTCTTC
CDR3: CASSSGQPNEQFF

J: TRBJ2-5
size: -
D: -
V: TRBV7-2
DNA: TGTGCCAGCAGCGCACGGGAGGAGACCCAGTACTTC
CDR3: CASSAREETQYF

J: TRBJ1-2
size: -
D: -
V: TRBV9
DNA: TGTGCCAGCAGCGTAGCGGGGGGTAGCGACTATGGCTACACCTTC
CDR3: CASSVAGGSDYGYTF

J: TRBJ2-5
size: -
D: -
V: TRBV3-1/TRBV3-2
DNA: TGTGCCAGCAGCCAAGATGGAGAAGAGACCCAGTACTTC
CDR3: CASSQDGEETQYF

J: TRBJ1-2
size: -
D: TRBD1
V: TRBV28
DNA: TGTGCCAGCAACCCTGGGACAGTAGCTAACTATGGCTACACCTTC
CDR3: CASNPGTVANYGYTF

J: TRBJ1-2
size: -
D: -
V: TRBV5-6
DNA: TGTGCCAGCAGCTTGGAGTCGGCGGCTAACTATGGCTACACCTTC
CDR3: CASSLESAANYGYTF

J: TRBJ2-1
size: -
D: -
V: TRBV29-1
DNA: TGCAGCGCCCAACCCGGGACAAACAATGAGCAGTTCTTC
CDR3: CSAQPGTNNEQFF

J: TRBJ1-5
size: -
D: -
V: TRBV19
DNA: TGTGCCAGTAGTATTTATGGCAGGAATCAGCCCCAGCATTTT
CDR3: CASSIYGRNQPQHF

J: TRBJ1-5
size: once
D: TRBD1
V: TRBV5-1
DNA: TGCGCCAGCAGTCGACAGGGCGGTCAGCCCCAGCATTTT
CDR3: CASSRQGGQPQHF

J: TRBJ1-1
size: -
D: TRBD1
V: TRBV6-5
DNA: TGTGCCAGCAGTTACTCGGCGTCAGGGGGGTCCACTGAAGCTTTCTTT
CDR3: CASSYSASGGSTEAFF

J: TRBJ1-2
size: -
D: -
V: TRBV3-1/TRBV3-2
DNA: TGTGCCAGCAGCCAAGATATGGTTGCGGGGGGCGACTTCTATGGCTACACCTTC
CDR3: CASSQDMVAGGDFYGYTF

J: TRBJ2-4
size: -
D: -
V: TRBV19
DNA: TGTGCCAGTAGTACGAGCCTAGCCAAAAACATTCAGTACTTC
CDR3: CASSTSLAKNIQYF

J: TRBJ1-1
size: -
D: -
V: TRBV18
DNA: TGTGCCAGCTCACCCGTAACAGGGAACACTGAAGCTTTCTTT
CDR3: CASSPVTGNTEAFF

J: TRBJ1-5
size: -
D: TRBD1
V: TRBV7-9
DNA: TGTGCCAGCAGCTTAGTCCAGGGGGCCTTTGAGTATGGCAATCAGCCCCAGCATTTT
CDR3: CASSLVQGAFEYGNQPQHF